The clone carrying this TCR beta chain was detected once. Unique molecular identifiers were affixed to discrete cDNA molecules within the library. TCRdb re-called the RACE reads through MiXCR, storing one row per CDR3 protein. The sample contains more than 150,000 distinct CDR3 sequences, around 25% of which appear only once. As for time point: patch test 3, about 24 weeks after DPC sensitization. The treatment: therapeutic diphenylcyclopropenone sensitization with weekly scalp DPC. At patch-test visits, sampling came before the patch test. This sample was taken from a study of human T cells and chemical hapten exposure. J lost 3 bases, V lost 5 bases, and 5 bases had no gene match. The germline gives CDR1 SGHNT, CDR2 YYREEE (reference sequence). This CDR3 contains 13 residues.

V and J are TRBV5-4 and TRBJ2-7; 7 nucleotides agree with TRBD1. The sequencing here drew on whole blood, taken in connection with sensitization to the hapten diphenylcyclopropenone (DPC). This clonotype was sampled from a woman aged 40 to 50 with alopecia areata. Some clones in this sample may be carry-over from other donors' samples. CDR3 sequence reads: CASRRGQDYEQYF. DNA for the CDR3: TGTGCCAGCAGGAGAGGACAGGACTACGAGCAGTACTTC. Filled out from reference TRBV5-4 and TRBJ2-7, the complete variable domain reads ETGVTQSPTHLIKTRGQQVTLRCSSQSGHNTVSWYQQALGQGPQFIFQYYREEENGRGNFPPRFSGLQFPNYSSELNVNALELDDSALYLCASRRGQDYEQYFGPGTRLTVT.